A single sample is the source of the 17 T cell receptor beta chains below, sequenced in a study of identifying expanded T cells in peripheral blood. Sequenced by immunoSEQ multiplex PCR; TCRdb stores in-frame clones only, minus some. The data show 80,000 to 90,000 clones, more than 75% seen once. Source material: blood. The receptors shown here come from a person between 18 and 69 years old in good health.

This chain uses TRBV19 with TRBJ1-2; D possibly corresponds to TRBD1 (6 bases). CDR1 and CDR2 (germline): LNHDA, SQIVND (reference sequence). The ends were cut back, 8 bases at V and 1 base at J, with 14 bases in the middle. CDR3 length: 14 residues. Written as DNA, the CDR3 is TGTGCCAGTGGAACACGACAGGATAACTATGGCTACACCTTC. Translated: CASGTRQDNYGYTF.

Here the CDR3 DNA reads TGTGCCAGCAGTTCCCGGGGTCCCTATGGCTACACCTTC. Translation gives CASSSRGPYGYTF. This chain connects TRBV6-6 to TRBJ1-2; D not certain. CDR1 and CDR2 from the germline V gene are MNHNY and SVGAGI (reference sequence). The V end lost 4 bases, the J end lost 4 bases, and 10 bases lay between the germline ends. This CDR3 has 13 amino acids.

This sequence joins TRBV30 and TRBJ1-1, with D uncertain. Germline values: CDR1 GTSNPN, CDR2 SVGIG (reference sequence). Trimming cost V 0 bases and J 5 bases, with 7 bases left between them. CDR3 length equals 12 residues. CDR3 sequence reads: CAWSVGQTEAFF. In DNA, the CDR3 is TGTGCCTGGAGTGTAGGTCAGACTGAAGCTTTCTTT.

The chain recombines TRBV30 with TRBJ2-3; 8 bases line up with TRBD1. The germline CDR1 and CDR2 sequences are GTSNPN and SVGIG (reference sequence). V trimming: 2 bases; J trimming: 3 bases; junction bases outside the gene matches: 7. The CDR3 is 15 amino acids. CDR3 DNA sequence: TGTGCCTGGAGTAGAGACAGGGGTGGGACAGATACGCAGTATTTT. Translating it yields CAWSRDRGGTDTQYF.

The gene calls are TRBV27 and TRBJ2-7; TRBD1 aligns across 8 bases. The CDR3 is made up of 12 amino acids. The germline V gene has CDR1 MNHEY and CDR2 SMNVEV (reference sequence). Trimming at V came to 8 bases and at J to 4 bases, leaving 4 bases not matched to a gene. Here the CDR3 DNA reads TGTGCCAGCGGACAGGGAGTATACGAGCAGTACTTC. It translates to CASGQGVYEQYF.

This clone has a single count. The chain links TRBV5-1 to TRBJ2-3; D not certain. V lost 1 base and J lost 3, with 6 bases in between. Germline V gene lookup returns CDR1 SGHRS and CDR2 YFSETQ. The CDR3 is made up of 13 amino acids. CDR3 in amino acids: CASSLPPTDTQYF. As DNA, the CDR3 is TGCGCCAGCAGCTTGCCCCCTACAGATACGCAGTATTTT.

The V call is TRBV13, the J call TRBJ1-2; D is ambiguous. Germline V gene lookup returns CDR1 PRHDT and CDR2 FYEKMQ (reference sequence). The V gene lost 4 bases and the J gene lost 2 bases, with 29 bases spanning the gap. The CDR3 length is 20 residues. The CDR3 loop is CASSSKGLFKPVGLNYGYTF. In DNA form, the CDR3 reads TGTGCCAGCAGCTCCAAAGGGCTTTTCAAACCAGTGGGGTTAAACTATGGCTACACCTTC.

The CDR3 DNA follows: TGCGCCAGCAGCCACTTGACTAGCGGGGGATACGATGAGCAGTTCTTC. This encodes CASSHLTSGGYDEQFF. This rearrangement joins TRBV4-3 to TRBJ2-1; 12 bases match TRBD2. With 3 bases clipped from V and 8 bases from J, the junction kept 8 bases outside the gene matches. Germline V CDR1 and CDR2: LGHNA, YSLEER. This CDR3 is built from 16 residues.

V gene TRBV7-2 combines with J gene TRBJ2-5; D ambiguous. Germline V gene data show CDR1 as SGHTA and CDR2 as FQGNSA. The CDR3 covers 12 residues. V was shortened by 7 bases and J by 5 bases, with 11 bases between the two germline ends. In nucleotides, the CDR3 is TGTGCCAGCACCCAAGACGTGGAGACCCAGTACTTC. Its protein product is CASTQDVETQYF. The full variable domain, its missing parts supplied by reference TRBV7-2 and TRBJ2-5, is GAGVSQSPSNKVTEKGKDVELRCDPISGHTALYWYRQSLGQGLEFLIYFQGNSAPDKSGLPSDRFSAERTGGSVSTLTIQRTQQEDSAVYLCASTQDVETQYFGPGTRLLVL.

The chain uses TRBV7-2 and TRBJ1-1; no reliable D call. Trimming removed 6 bases from V and 0 bases from J, with 8 bases in between. Per the germline V gene, CDR1 is SGHTA and CDR2 is FQGNSA. The CDR3 spans 13 residues. For the CDR3, the DNA is TGTGCCAGCAGGAATAAGATGAACACTGAAGCTTTCTTT. This codes for CASRNKMNTEAFF.

There are a few counts of this clone. The sample carries other DNA sequences with the same CDR3. The chain couples TRBV19 to TRBJ1-3; possible D gene TRBD1, 5 bases. Trimming cost V 3 bases and J 0 bases, with 9 bases left between them. This CDR3 contains 15 residues. Germline V lookup: CDR1 LNHDA, CDR2 SQIVND (reference sequence). CDR3 region: CASSIEGSSGNTIYF. As DNA, the CDR3 is TGTGCCAGTAGTATTGAGGGGTCCTCTGGAAACACCATATATTTT.

This clone was counted a single time. The rearrangement joins TRBV28 to TRBJ2-7; D is perhaps TRBD1 (6 bases). The CDR3 sequence is 16 residues long. CDR1 MDHEN and CDR2 SYDVKM come from the germline V gene. V was pared by 2 bases and J by 3 bases, with 17 bases between. This CDR3 reads CASSLPGTPINYEQYF. The CDR3 DNA reads as TGTGCCAGCAGTTTACCTGGGACACCTATTAACTACGAGCAGTACTTC. Combining the CDR3 with reference TRBV28 and TRBJ2-7 gives the whole variable domain DVKVTQSSRYLVKRTGEKVFLECVQDMDHENMFWYRQDPGLGLRLIYFSYDVKMKEKGDIPEGYSVSREKKERFSLILESASTNQTSMYLCASSLPGTPINYEQYFGPGTRLTVT.

This chain uses TRBV29-1 with TRBJ1-1; D may be TRBD1 (5 bases). The length of the CDR3 is 11 residues. Germline CDR1 is SQVTM and CDR2 is ANQGSEA. Between the trimmed V and J ends, which lost 4 bases and 6 bases, there was a span of 9 bases. The CDR3, as DNA: TGCAGCGTTGTTCAGGGACCTGAAGCTTTCTTT. It specifies CSVVQGPEAFF. The whole variable domain, remainder taken from reference TRBV29-1 and TRBJ1-1, is SAVISQKPSRDICQRGTSLTIQCQVDSQVTMMFWYRQQPGQSLTLIATANQGSEATYESGFVIDKFPISRPNLTFSTLTVSNMSPEDSSIYLCSVVQGPEAFFGQGTRLTVV.

On this clone: One end of the junction does not line up with germline, which may come from a read error. The chain is built from TRBV19 and TRBJ1-5; D is ambiguous. The CDR3 runs to 14 residues. The germline CDR1 and CDR2 sequences are LNHDA and SQIVND (reference sequence). The DNA for the CDR3 is TGTGCCAGTAGCATAGAAAGAGAAAATCAGCCCCAGCATTTT. Protein product: CASSIERENQPQHF.

The chain recombines TRBV30 with TRBJ1-1; a possible D gene is TRBD1 (6 bases). Per germline, CDR1 GTSNPN and CDR2 SVGIG (reference sequence). CDR3 length: 11 amino acids. In DNA form, the CDR3 reads TGTGCTTCAGTGGGGGGCGTTGAAGCTTTCTTT. This translates into CASVGGVEAFF.

This clone was recorded a few times. As DNA, the CDR3 is TGTGCCAGCAGCCAGGACAGTCGGTTGGTCGGCTACACCTTC. Translated, it gives CASSQDSRLVGYTF. The chain couples TRBV5-6 to TRBJ1-2, with D possibly TRBD1 on 6 matching bases. The V gene's germline CDR1 is SGHDT and CDR2 YYEEEE. The CDR3 covers 14 residues. V lost 4 bases and J 8 bases, leaving 18 bases between the germline ends.

The chain has TRBV7-6 and TRBJ2-7; D remains unclear. The CDR3 covers 14 residues. Between the trimmed V and J ends, which lost 5 bases and 3 bases, there was a span of 14 bases. Germline V lookup: CDR1 SGHVS, CDR2 FNYEAQ. This chain's CDR3 is CASSKGLGHYEQYF. CDR3 nucleotides: TGTGCCAGCAGCAAGGGTCTAGGGCACTACGAGCAGTACTTC.